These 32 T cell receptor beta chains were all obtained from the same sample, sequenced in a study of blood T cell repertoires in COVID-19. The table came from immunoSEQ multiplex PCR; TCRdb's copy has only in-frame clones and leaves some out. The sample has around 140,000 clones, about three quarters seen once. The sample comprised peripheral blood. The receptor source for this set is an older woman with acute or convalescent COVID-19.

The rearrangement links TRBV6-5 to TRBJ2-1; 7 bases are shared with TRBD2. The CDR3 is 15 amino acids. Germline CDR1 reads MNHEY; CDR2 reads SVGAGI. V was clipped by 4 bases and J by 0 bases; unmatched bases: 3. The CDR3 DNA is TGTGCCAGCAGTTGGGGAGGGCCCTCCTACAATGAGCAGTTCTTC. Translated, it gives CASSWGGPSYNEQFF.

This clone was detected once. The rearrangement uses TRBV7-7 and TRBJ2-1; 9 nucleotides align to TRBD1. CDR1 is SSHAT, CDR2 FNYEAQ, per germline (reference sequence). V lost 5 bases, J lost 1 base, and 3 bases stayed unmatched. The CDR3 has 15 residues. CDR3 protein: CASSQGTGSYNEQFF. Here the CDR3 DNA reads TGTGCCAGCAGCCAAGGGACAGGGTCCTACAATGAGCAGTTCTTC.

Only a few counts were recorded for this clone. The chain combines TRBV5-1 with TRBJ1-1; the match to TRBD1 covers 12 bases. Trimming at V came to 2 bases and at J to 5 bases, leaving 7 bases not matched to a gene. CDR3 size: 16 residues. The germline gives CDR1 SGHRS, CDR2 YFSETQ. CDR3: CASSFGTGGAGTEAFF. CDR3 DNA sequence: TGCGCCAGCAGCTTCGGGACAGGGGGCGCCGGGACTGAAGCTTTCTTT. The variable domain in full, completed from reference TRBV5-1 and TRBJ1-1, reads KAGVTQTPRYLIKTRGQQVTLSCSPISGHRSVSWYQQTPGQGLQFLFEYFSETQRNKGNFPGRFSGRQFSNSRSEMNVSTLELGDSALYLCASSFGTGGAGTEAFFGQGTRLTVV.

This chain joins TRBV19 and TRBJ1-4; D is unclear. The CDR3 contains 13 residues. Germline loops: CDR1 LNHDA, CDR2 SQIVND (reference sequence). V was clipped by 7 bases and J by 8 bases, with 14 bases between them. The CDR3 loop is CASTGVLPEKLFF. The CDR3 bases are TGTGCCAGTACCGGAGTACTACCGGAAAAACTGTTTTTT.

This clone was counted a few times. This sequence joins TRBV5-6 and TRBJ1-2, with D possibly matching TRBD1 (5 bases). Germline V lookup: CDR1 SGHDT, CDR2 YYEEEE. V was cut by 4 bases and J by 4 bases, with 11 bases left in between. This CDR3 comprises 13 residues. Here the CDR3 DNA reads TGTGCCAGCAGCCCAGGGTACGGCTATGGCTACACCTTC. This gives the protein CASSPGYGYGYTF. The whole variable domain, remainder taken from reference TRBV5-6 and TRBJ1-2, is DAGVTQSPTHLIKTRGQQVTLRCSPKSGHDTVSWYQQALGQGPQFIFQYYEEEERQRGNFPDRFSGHQFPNYSSELNVNALLLGDSALYLCASSPGYGYGYTFGSGTRLTVV.

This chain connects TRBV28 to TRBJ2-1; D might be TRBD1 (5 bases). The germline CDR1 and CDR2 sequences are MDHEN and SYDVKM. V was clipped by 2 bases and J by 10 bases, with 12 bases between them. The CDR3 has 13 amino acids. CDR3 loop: CASSLAQGIEQFF. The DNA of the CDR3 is TGTGCCAGCAGTTTAGCCCAGGGTATAGAGCAGTTCTTC.

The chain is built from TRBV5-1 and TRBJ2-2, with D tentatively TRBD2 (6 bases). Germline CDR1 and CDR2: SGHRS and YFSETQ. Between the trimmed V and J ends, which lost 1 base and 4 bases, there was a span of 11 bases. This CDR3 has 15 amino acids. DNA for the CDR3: TGCGCCAGCAGCTTGACACTAGCTGGCACCGGGGAGCTGTTTTTT. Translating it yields CASSLTLAGTGELFF.

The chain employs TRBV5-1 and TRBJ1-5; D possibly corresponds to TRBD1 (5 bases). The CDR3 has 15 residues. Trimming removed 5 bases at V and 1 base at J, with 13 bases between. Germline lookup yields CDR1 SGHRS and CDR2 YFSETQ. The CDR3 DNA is TGCGCCAGCAGTTCCGGAAGGGGAAGCAATCAGCCCCAGCATTTT. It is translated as CASSSGRGSNQPQHF.

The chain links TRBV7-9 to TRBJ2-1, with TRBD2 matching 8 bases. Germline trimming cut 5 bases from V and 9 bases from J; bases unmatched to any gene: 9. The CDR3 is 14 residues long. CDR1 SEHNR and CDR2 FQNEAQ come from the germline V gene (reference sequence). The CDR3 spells CASSPQGLGIEQFF. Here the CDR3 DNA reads TGTGCCAGCAGCCCCCAGGGACTAGGGATTGAGCAGTTCTTC.

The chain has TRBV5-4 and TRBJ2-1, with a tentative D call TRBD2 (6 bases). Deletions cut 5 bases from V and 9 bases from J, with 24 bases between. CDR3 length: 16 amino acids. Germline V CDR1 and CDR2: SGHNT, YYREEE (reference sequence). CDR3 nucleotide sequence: TGTGCCAGCAGAGTGGCGGGGACTTCACCGAACAGTGAGCAGTTCTTC. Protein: CASRVAGTSPNSEQFF.

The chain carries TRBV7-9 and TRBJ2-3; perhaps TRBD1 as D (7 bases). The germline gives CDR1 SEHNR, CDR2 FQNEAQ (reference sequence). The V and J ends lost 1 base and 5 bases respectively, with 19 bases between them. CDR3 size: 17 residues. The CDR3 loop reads CASSLVVGRGAGDTQYF. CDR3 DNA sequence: TGTGCCAGCAGCTTAGTCGTCGGCAGGGGGGCGGGAGATACGCAGTATTTT.

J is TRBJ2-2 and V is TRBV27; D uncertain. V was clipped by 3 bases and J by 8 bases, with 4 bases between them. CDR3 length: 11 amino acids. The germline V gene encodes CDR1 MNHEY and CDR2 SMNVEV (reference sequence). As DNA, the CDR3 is TGTGCCAGCAGTTTTAAAGGGGAGCTGTTTTTT. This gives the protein CASSFKGELFF.

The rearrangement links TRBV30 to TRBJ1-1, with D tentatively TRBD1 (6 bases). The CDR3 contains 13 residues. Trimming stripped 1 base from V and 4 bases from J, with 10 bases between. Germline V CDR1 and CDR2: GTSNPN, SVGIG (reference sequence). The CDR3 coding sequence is TGTGCCTGGAGTGAGGACAGCGGCACTGAAGCTTTCTTT. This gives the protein CAWSEDSGTEAFF.

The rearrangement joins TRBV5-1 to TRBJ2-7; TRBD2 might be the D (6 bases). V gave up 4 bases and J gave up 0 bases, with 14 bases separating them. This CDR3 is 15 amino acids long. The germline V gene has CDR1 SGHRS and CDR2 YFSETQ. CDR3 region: CASSPGGGNSYEQYF. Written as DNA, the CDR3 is TGCGCCAGCAGCCCCGGCGGCGGGAACTCCTACGAGCAGTACTTC.

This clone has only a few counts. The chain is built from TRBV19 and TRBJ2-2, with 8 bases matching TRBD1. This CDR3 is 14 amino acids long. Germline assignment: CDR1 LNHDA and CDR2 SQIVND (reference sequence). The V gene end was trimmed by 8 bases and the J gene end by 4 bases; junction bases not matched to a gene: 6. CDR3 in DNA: TGTGCCAGTTGGCAGGGGGCCTTCACCGGGGAGCTGTTTTTT. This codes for CASWQGAFTGELFF.

CDR3: CSASVVEMILYEQYF. In DNA form, the CDR3 reads TGCAGTGCTAGTGTTGTTGAGATGATTCTCTACGAGCAGTACTTC. J is TRBJ2-7 and V is TRBV20-1; D is unresolved. Germline loops: CDR1 DFQATT, CDR2 SNEGSKA (reference sequence). V lost 3 bases to trimming and J lost 3 bases, with 18 bases between them. The CDR3 runs to 15 residues.

The CDR3 sequence: CASRLGTGRAEAFF. The CDR3 DNA reads TGTGCCAGCAGACTCGGGACAGGGCGGGCTGAAGCTTTCTTT. This chain uses TRBV6-5 with TRBJ1-1; TRBD1 aligns across 9 bases. The V and J ends lost 6 bases and 6 bases, in that order; junction bases with no gene match: 8. This CDR3 comprises 14 residues. Looked up from germline, CDR1 is MNHEY and CDR2 is SVGAGI.

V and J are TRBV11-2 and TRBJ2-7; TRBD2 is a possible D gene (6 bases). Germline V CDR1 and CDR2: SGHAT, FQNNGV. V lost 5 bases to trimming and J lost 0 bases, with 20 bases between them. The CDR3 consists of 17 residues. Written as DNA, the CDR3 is TGTGCCAGCAGCCCGCATAAGCGGGTTTTTAGCTCCTACGAGCAGTACTTC. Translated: CASSPHKRVFSSYEQYF.

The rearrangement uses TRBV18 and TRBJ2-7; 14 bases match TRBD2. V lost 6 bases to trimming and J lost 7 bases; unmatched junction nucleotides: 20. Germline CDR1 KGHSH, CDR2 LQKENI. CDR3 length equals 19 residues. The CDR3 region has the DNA TGTGCCAGCTCGCTCTCCTTTATCGGGACTAGCGGGAGTATATATGAGCAGTACTTC. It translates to CASSLSFIGTSGSIYEQYF.

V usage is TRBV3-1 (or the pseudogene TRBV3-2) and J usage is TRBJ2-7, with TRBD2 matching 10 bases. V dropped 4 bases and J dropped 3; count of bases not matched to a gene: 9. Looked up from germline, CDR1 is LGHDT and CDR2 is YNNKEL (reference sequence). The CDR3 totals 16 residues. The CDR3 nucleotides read TGTGCCAGCAGCCCCCCGCACGGGACTAGCGTCTACGAGCAGTACTTC. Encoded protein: CASSPPHGTSVYEQYF.

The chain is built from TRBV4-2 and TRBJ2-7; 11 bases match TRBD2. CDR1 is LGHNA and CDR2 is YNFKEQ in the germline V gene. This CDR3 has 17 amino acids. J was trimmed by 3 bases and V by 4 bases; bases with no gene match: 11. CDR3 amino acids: CASSPILDGTSGYEQYF. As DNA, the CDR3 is TGTGCCAGCAGCCCAATTTTGGACGGGACTAGCGGCTACGAGCAGTACTTC.

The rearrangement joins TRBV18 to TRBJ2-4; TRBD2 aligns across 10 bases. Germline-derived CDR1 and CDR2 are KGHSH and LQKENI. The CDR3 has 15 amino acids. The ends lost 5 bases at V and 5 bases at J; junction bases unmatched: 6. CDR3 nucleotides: TGTGCCAGCTCAGCAACGAGCGGGAGGGAAAACATTCAGTACTTC. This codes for CASSATSGRENIQYF.

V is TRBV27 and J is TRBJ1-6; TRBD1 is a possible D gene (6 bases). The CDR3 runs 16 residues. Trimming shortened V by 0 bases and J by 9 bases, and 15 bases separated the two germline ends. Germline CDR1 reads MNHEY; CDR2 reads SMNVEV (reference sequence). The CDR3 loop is CASSLSESAGASPLHF. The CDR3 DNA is TGTGCCAGCAGTTTATCCGAGTCAGCAGGGGCTTCACCCCTCCACTTT.

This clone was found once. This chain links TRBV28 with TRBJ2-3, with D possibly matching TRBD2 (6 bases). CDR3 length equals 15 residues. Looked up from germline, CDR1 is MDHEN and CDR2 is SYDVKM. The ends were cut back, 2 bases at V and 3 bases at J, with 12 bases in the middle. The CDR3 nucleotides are TGTGCCAGCAGTTTAGGTGCGGGGAAAACAGATACGCAGTATTTT. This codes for CASSLGAGKTDTQYF.

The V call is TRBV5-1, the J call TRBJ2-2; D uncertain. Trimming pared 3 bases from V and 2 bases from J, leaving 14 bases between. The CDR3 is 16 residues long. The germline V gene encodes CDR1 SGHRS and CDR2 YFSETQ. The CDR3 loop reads CASSWFSQTNTGELFF. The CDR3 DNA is TGCGCCAGCAGCTGGTTCTCACAGACAAACACCGGGGAGCTGTTTTTT.

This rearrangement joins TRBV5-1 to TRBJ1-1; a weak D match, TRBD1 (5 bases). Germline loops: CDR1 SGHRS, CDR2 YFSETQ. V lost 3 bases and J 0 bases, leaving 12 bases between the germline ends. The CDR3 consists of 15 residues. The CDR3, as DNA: TGCGCCAGCAGCTCCAATGGGGCCCTGAACACTGAAGCTTTCTTT. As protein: CASSSNGALNTEAFF.

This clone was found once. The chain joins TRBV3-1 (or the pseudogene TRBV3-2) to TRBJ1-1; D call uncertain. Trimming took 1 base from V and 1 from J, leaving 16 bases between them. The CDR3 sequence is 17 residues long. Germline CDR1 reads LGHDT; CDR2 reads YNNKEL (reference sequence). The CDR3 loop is CASSQVGLLEANTEAFF. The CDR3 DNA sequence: TGTGCCAGCAGCCAAGTAGGTCTCCTGGAGGCGAACACTGAAGCTTTCTTT.

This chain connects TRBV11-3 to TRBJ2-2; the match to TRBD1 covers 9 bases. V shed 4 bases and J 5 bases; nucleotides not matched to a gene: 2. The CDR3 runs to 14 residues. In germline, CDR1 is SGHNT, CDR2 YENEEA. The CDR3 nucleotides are TGTGCCAGCAGCTCACAGGGGGCAACCGGGGAGCTGTTTTTT. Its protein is CASSSQGATGELFF. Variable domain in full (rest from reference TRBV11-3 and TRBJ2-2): EAGVVQSPRYKIIEKKQPVAFWCNPISGHNTLYWYLQNLGQGPELLIRYENEEAVDDSQLPKDRFSAERLKGVDSTLKIQPAELGDSAVYLCASSSQGATGELFFGEGSRLTVL.

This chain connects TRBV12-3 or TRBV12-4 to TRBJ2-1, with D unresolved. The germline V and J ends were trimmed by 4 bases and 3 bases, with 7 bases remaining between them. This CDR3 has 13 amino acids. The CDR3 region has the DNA TGTGCCAGCAGTTCGGGTAACTACAATGAGCAGTTCTTC. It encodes CASSSGNYNEQFF.

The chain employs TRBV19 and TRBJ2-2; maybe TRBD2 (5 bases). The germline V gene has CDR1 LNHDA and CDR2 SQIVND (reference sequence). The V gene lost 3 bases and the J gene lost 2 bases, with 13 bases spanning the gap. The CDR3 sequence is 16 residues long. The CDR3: CASSMSFWTNTGELFF. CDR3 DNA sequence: TGTGCCAGTAGTATGTCTTTTTGGACTAACACCGGGGAGCTGTTTTTT.

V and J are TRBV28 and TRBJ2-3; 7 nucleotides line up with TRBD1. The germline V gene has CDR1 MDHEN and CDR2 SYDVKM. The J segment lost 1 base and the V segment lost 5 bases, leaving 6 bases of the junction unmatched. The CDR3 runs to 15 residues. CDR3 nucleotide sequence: TGTGCCAGCAGTCCTCAGGGGGACGGCACAGATACGCAGTATTTT. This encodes CASSPQGDGTDTQYF.

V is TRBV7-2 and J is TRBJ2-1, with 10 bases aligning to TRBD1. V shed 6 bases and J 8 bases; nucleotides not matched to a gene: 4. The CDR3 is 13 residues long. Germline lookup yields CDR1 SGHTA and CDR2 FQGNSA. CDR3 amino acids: CASRLTGGDEQFF. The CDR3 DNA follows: TGTGCCAGCAGGTTGACAGGGGGCGATGAGCAGTTCTTC.